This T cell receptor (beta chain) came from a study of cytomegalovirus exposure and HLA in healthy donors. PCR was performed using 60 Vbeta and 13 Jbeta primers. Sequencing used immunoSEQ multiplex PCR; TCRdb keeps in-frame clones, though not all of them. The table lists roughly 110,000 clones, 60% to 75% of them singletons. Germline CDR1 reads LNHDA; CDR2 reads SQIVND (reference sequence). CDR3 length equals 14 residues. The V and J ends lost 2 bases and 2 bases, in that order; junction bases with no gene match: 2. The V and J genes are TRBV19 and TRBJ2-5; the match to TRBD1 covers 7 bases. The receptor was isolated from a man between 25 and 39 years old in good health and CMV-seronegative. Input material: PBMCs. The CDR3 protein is CASSILRGQETQYF. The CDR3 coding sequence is TGTGCCAGTAGTATACTCAGGGGGCAAGAGACCCAGTACTTC.